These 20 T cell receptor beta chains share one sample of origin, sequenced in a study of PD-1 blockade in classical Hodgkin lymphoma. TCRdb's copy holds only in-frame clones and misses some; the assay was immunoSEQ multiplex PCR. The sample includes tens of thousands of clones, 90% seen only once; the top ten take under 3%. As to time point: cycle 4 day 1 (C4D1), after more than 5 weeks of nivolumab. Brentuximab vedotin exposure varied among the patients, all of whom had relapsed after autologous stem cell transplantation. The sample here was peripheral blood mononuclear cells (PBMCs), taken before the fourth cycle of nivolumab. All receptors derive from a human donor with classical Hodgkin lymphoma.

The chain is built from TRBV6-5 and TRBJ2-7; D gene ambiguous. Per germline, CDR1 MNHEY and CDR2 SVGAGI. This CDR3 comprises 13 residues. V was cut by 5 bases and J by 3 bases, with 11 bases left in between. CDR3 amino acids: CASSDLPHYEQYF. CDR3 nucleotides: TGTGCCAGCAGTGACCTGCCACACTACGAGCAGTACTTC.

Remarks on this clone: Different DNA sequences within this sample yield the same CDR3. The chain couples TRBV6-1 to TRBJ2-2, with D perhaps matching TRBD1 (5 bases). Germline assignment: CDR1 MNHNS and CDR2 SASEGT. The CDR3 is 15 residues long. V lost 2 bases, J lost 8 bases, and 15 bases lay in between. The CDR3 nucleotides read TGTGCCAGCAGTGAACCAGGGCCTCGTCCAGGGGAGCTGTTTTTT. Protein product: CASSEPGPRPGELFF.

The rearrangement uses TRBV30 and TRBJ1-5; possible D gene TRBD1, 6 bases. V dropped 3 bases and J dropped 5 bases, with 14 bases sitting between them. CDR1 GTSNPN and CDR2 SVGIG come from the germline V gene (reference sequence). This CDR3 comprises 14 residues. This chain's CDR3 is CAWSPTGRDQPQHF. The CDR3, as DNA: TGTGCCTGGAGCCCTACAGGGCGAGATCAGCCCCAGCATTTT.

The CDR3 DNA is TGTGCCAGCCGACCGTACGGGGTGTCGAATTCACCCCTCCACTTT. Protein: CASRPYGVSNSPLHF. V and J are TRBV27 and TRBJ1-6; D unresolved. Trimming removed 8 bases from V and 7 bases from J, with 18 bases in between. The length of the CDR3 is 15 residues. Germline-derived CDR1 and CDR2 are MNHEY and SMNVEV (reference sequence).

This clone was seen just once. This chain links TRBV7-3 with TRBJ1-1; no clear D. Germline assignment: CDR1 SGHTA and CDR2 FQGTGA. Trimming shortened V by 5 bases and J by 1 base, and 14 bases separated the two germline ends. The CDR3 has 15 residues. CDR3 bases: TGTGCCAGCAGCAACACAAGGGTGCCGAACACTGAAGCTTTCTTT. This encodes CASSNTRVPNTEAFF. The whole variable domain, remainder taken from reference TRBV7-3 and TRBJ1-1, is GAGVSQTPSNKVTEKGKYVELRCDPISGHTALYWYRQSLGQGPEFLIYFQGTGAADDSGLPNDRFFAVRPEGSVSTLKIQRTERGDSAVYLCASSNTRVPNTEAFFGQGTRLTVV.

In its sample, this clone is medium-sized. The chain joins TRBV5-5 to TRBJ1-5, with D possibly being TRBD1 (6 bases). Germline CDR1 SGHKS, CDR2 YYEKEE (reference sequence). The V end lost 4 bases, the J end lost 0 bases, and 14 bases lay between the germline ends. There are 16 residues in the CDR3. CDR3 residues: CASSLGATNSNQPQHF. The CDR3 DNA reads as TGTGCCAGCAGCCTGGGGGCGACGAATAGCAATCAGCCCCAGCATTTT.

The CDR3 spells CASSQAGESGNTIYF. CDR3 DNA sequence: TGTGCCAGCAGTCAGGCAGGGGAGTCAGGAAACACCATATATTTT. The chain has TRBV9 and TRBJ1-3; D is possibly TRBD1 (6 bases). CDR3 length: 15 amino acids. The V gene lost 5 bases and the J gene lost 4 bases, with 16 bases spanning the gap. Germline assignment: CDR1 SGDLS and CDR2 YYNGEE.

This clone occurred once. CDR3 coding DNA: TGTGCCAGCAGCTCTGGGACTAGCGGGGGGGCAGGTGAGCAGTTCTTC. Translation: CASSSGTSGGAGEQFF. The chain uses TRBV7-8 and TRBJ2-1; TRBD2 matches 16 bases. The germline CDR1 and CDR2 sequences are SGHVS and FQNEAQ. This CDR3 spans 16 amino acids. V gave up 4 bases and J gave up 9 bases; unmatched junction bases: 6.

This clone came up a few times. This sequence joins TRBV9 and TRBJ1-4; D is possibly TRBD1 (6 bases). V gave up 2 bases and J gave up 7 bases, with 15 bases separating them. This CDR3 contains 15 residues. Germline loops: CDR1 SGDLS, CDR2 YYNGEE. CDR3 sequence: CASSVRGGVAEKLFF. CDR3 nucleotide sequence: TGTGCCAGCAGCGTTCGGGGGGGCGTTGCTGAAAAACTGTTTTTT.

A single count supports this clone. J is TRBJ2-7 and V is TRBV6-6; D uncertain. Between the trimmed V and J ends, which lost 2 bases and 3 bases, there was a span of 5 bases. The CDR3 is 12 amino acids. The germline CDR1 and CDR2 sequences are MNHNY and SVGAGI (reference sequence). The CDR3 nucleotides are TGTGCCAGCAGTTACCTGCGCTACGAGCAGTACTTC. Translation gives CASSYLRYEQYF.

In DNA, the CDR3 is TGTGCCAGCAGCTTGGACGCTGGAGCGGGGGTCGACACCGGGGAGCTGTTTTTT. This gives the protein CASSLDAGAGVDTGELFF. The rearrangement uses TRBV5-4 and TRBJ2-2; TRBD2 matches 8 bases. CDR1 and CDR2 (germline): SGHNT, YYREEE (reference sequence). J was trimmed by 3 bases and V by 0 bases; bases with no gene match: 10. The CDR3 sequence is 18 residues long.

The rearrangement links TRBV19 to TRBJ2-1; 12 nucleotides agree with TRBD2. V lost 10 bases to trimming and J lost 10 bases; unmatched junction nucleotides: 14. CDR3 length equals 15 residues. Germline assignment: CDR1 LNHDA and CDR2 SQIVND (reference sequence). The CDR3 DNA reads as TGTGCCACCCTCCCGTCTAGCGGGGGGGCCAGAGAGCAGTTCTTC. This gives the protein CATLPSSGGAREQFF.

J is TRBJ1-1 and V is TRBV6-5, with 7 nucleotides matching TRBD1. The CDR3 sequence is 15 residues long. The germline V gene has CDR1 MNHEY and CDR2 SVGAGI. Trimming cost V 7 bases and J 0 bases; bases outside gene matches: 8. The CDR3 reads CASTPNRGVNTEAFF. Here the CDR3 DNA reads TGTGCCAGCACCCCGAACAGGGGAGTGAACACTGAAGCTTTCTTT.

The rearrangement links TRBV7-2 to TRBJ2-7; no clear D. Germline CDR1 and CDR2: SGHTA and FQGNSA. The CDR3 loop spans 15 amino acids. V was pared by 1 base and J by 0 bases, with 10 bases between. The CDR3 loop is CASSLVPRSSYEQYF. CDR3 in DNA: TGTGCCAGCAGCTTAGTACCTAGGAGCTCCTACGAGCAGTACTTC.

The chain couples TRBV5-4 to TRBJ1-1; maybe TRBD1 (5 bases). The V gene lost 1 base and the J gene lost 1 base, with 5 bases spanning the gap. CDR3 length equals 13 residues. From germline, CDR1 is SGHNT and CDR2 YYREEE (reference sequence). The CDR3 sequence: CASSLTGNTEAFF. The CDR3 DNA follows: TGTGCCAGCAGCTTGACAGGGAACACTGAAGCTTTCTTT.

The CDR3 region is CASSQLSRVNTEAFF. The CDR3 nucleotides are TGTGCCAGCAGCCAGTTGAGCAGGGTGAACACTGAAGCTTTCTTT. This sequence joins TRBV7-2 and TRBJ1-1, with D possibly being TRBD1 (5 bases). V lost 5 bases and J lost 0, with 13 bases in between. The CDR3 runs 15 residues. CDR1 is SGHTA, CDR2 FQGNSA, per germline. The whole variable domain, remainder taken from reference TRBV7-2 and TRBJ1-1, is GAGVSQSPSNKVTEKGKDVELRCDPISGHTALYWYRQSLGQGLEFLIYFQGNSAPDKSGLPSDRFSAERTGGSVSTLTIQRTQQEDSAVYLCASSQLSRVNTEAFFGQGTRLTVV.

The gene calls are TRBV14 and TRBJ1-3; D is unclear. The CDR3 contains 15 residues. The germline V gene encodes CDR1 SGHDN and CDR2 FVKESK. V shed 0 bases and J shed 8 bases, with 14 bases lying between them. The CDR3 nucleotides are TGTGCCAGCAGCCAAGATCGCCAACCTAGTTACACCATATATTTT. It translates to CASSQDRQPSYTIYF.

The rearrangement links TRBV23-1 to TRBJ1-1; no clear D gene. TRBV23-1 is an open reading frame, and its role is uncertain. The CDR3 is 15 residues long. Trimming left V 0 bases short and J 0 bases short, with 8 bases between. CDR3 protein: CASSQSAGLNTEAFF. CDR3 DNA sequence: TGCGCCAGCAGTCAATCGGCGGGATTGAACACTGAAGCTTTCTTT.

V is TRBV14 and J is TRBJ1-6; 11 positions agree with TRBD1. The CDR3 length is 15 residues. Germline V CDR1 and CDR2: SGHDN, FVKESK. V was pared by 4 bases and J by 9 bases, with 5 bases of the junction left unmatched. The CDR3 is CASSRQGTGGSPLHF. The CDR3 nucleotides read TGTGCCAGCAGCCGACAGGGGACAGGGGGTTCACCCCTCCACTTT.

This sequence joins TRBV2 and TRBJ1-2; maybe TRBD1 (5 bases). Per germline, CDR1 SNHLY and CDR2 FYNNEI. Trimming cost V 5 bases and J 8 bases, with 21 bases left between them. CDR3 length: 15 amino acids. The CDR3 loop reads CASSPGALETRGYTF. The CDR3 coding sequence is TGTGCCAGCAGTCCCGGGGCCTTAGAAACGAGGGGCTACACCTTC.